This paragraph covers one T cell receptor (beta chain) sequence. Germline V gives CDR1 SEHNR, CDR2 FQNEAQ (reference sequence). V dropped 6 bases and J dropped 4 bases, with 9 bases sitting between them. CDR3 length equals 12 residues. The sample is drawn from a study of OX40 agonist ivuxolimab in advanced cancers. Profiling relied on immunoSEQ multiplex PCR, and the TCRdb table lists in-frame clones only, not all of them. The data show around 60,000 clones, with 85% to 95% seen just once and 25% held by the top ten. This clonotype was sampled from an adult with an advanced solid tumor such as melanoma, head and neck, liver or kidney cancer. The starting material was CD4+ or CD8+ T cells sorted from blood, obtained in a trial of the OX40 agonist ivuxolimab. The chain has TRBV7-9 and TRBJ1-1; D gene ambiguous. CDR3 loop: CASRSGSTEAFF. The CDR3 nucleotides are TGTGCCAGCAGATCAGGAAGCACTGAAGCTTTCTTT.